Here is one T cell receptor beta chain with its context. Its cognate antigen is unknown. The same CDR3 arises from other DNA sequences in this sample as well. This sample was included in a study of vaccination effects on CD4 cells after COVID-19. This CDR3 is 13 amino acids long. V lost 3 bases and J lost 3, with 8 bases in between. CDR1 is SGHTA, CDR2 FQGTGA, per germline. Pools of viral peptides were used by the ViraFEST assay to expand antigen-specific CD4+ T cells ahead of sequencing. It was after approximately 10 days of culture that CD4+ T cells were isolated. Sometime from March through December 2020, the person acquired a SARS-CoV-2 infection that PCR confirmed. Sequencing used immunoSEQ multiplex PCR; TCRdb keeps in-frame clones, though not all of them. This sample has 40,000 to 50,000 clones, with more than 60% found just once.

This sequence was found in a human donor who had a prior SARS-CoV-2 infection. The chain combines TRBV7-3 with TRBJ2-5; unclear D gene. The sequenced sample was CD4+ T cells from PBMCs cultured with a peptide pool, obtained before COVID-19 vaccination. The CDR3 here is CASSFGREETQYF. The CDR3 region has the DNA TGTGCCAGCAGCTTCGGTCGGGAAGAGACCCAGTACTTC.